The 13 T cell receptor beta chains in this list originate from one sample, sequenced in a study of identical twins. MiXCR was run by TCRdb on the 5' RACE reads, yielding one entry per CDR3 protein. The sample holds approximately 630,000 distinct CDR3 sequences, roughly 7.2% seen once. A further study also used this sample, focusing on yellow fever vaccine responses in identical twins.

Sequencing was carried out using PBMCs. Receptors were obtained from a woman between 18 and 29 years old in good health.

The chain uses TRBV6-5 and TRBJ2-1, with D possibly TRBD2 on 6 matching bases. The CDR3 extends over 11 amino acids. The germline CDR1 and CDR2 sequences are MNHEY and SVGAGI. V was trimmed by 7 bases and J by 7 bases, leaving 8 bases between them. The CDR3 reads CASMEGNEQFF. The CDR3 nucleotides are TGTGCCAGCATGGAGGGGAATGAGCAGTTCTTC.

This clonotype was seen more than once but under ten times. The rearrangement joins TRBV6-5 to TRBJ2-1; 8 bases map to TRBD1. Germline V lookup: CDR1 MNHEY, CDR2 SVGAGI. The CDR3 is 16 residues long. J gave up 0 bases and V 1 base, and 2 bases lay outside the gene matches. CDR3 nucleotides: TGTGCCAGCAGTTACTTACAGGGGGACTCCTACAATGAGCAGTTCTTC. It is translated as CASSYLQGDSYNEQFF.

The chain joins TRBV29-1 to TRBJ2-1; possible D gene TRBD1, 5 bases. Germline V gene sequence: CDR1 SQVTM, CDR2 ANQGSEA. V lost 8 bases and J 7 bases, leaving 9 bases between the germline ends. CDR3 length: 10 residues. The CDR3 protein is CSSRTNEQFF. CDR3 in DNA: TGCAGCTCCAGGACAAATGAGCAGTTCTTC.

This clonotype was seen a few times. This CDR3 is CASSQGQGARSYGYTF. In DNA, the CDR3 is TGTGCCAGCAGCCAGGGACAGGGGGCGCGAAGCTATGGCTACACCTTC. The rearrangement links TRBV3-1 to TRBJ1-2; 12 bases fit TRBD1. The trim removed 3 bases at V and 4 bases at J, leaving 6 bases unmatched. The CDR3 has 16 residues. Germline V gene sequence: CDR1 LGHDT, CDR2 YNNKEL (reference sequence).

This clonotype appeared a single time. This sequence joins TRBV10-1 and TRBJ2-3, with D possibly TRBD2 on 6 matching bases. This CDR3 contains 13 residues. Trimming cost V 6 bases and J 3 bases, with 10 bases left between them. Germline V CDR1 and CDR2: WNHNN, SYGVQD (reference sequence). CDR3 region: CASSRLETDTQYF. CDR3 nucleotides: TGCGCCAGCAGCCGACTAGAAACAGATACGCAGTATTTT.

The chain is built from TRBV7-2 and TRBJ2-4; D unresolved. The CDR3 length is 14 residues. Germline V gene lookup returns CDR1 SGHTA and CDR2 FQGNSA. V lost 1 base, J lost 2 bases, and 6 bases lay in between. CDR3 coding DNA: TGTGCCAGCAGCTTAGGACAATCCAAAAACATTCAGTACTTC. This sequence encodes CASSLGQSKNIQYF. Drawing the rest from reference TRBV7-2 and TRBJ2-4, the complete variable domain is GAGVSQSPSNKVTEKGKDVELRCDPISGHTALYWYRQSLGQGLEFLIYFQGNSAPDKSGLPSDRFSAERTGGSVSTLTIQRTQQEDSAVYLCASSLGQSKNIQYFGAGTRLSVL.

This clonotype was seen many times. The CDR3 spells CASSVGSRLAVTYEQYF. The DNA of the CDR3 is TGCGCCAGCTCCGTGGGGAGCCGACTAGCGGTAACCTACGAGCAGTACTTC. The genes are TRBV5-1 and TRBJ2-7; TRBD2 matches 9 bases. The length of the CDR3 is 17 residues. V shed 7 bases, J shed 2 bases, and the junction held 16 bases outside the gene matches. Germline values: CDR1 SGHRS, CDR2 YFSETQ.

This clonotype turned up a few times. V usage is TRBV5-1 and J usage is TRBJ2-5, with TRBD1 as a possible D gene (5 bases). Trimming took 5 bases from V and 5 from J, leaving 16 bases between them. Germline V CDR1 and CDR2: SGHRS, YFSETQ. The CDR3 covers 14 residues. The CDR3 bases are TGCGCCAGCAGTCGGCTTTCCCCAGGGGAGACCCAGTACTTC. It yields the protein CASSRLSPGETQYF.

The V and J genes are TRBV7-2 and TRBJ2-1; 9 bases map to TRBD2. CDR3 length: 15 residues. Losses at the gene ends were 5 bases for V and 3 bases for J; bases not matched to a gene: 5. The germline gives CDR1 SGHTA, CDR2 FQGNSA. The CDR3 spells CASSQSGGNYNEQFF. CDR3 sequence (DNA): TGTGCCAGCAGCCAGAGCGGGGGGAACTACAATGAGCAGTTCTTC.

This clonotype was counted many times. This chain connects TRBV4-1 to TRBJ2-5, with TRBD2 matching over 9 bases. Germline V gene lookup returns CDR1 MGHRA and CDR2 YSYEKL. V was clipped by 0 bases and J by 0 bases; unmatched bases: 5. The CDR3 extends over 17 amino acids. CDR3: CASSQDGSGGYQETQYF. Written as DNA, the CDR3 is TGCGCCAGCAGCCAAGATGGAAGCGGGGGGTACCAAGAGACCCAGTACTTC.

The chain recombines TRBV24-1 with TRBJ2-1; 7 nucleotides match TRBD1. The CDR3 contains 15 residues. Germline CDR1 and CDR2: KGHDR and SFDVKD. After removal of 4 bases from V and 10 bases from J, the junction contained 12 bases not matched to a gene. CDR3 region: CATSEVGRQGMEQFF. The CDR3 DNA reads TGTGCCACCAGTGAAGTAGGGAGACAGGGAATGGAGCAGTTCTTC.

This clonotype was seen many times. The chain employs TRBV4-1 and TRBJ2-3, with unresolved D. Looked up from germline, CDR1 is MGHRA and CDR2 is YSYEKL. This CDR3 has 13 residues. The V gene lost 6 bases and the J gene lost 1 base, with 8 bases spanning the gap. CDR3 region: CASRLQGTDTQYF. In nucleotides, the CDR3 is TGCGCCAGCAGACTGCAGGGCACAGATACGCAGTATTTT.

V usage is TRBV5-1 and J usage is TRBJ1-5; TRBD1 matches at 11 bases. This CDR3 contains 15 residues. Germline V CDR1 and CDR2: SGHRS, YFSETQ. V trimming: 3 bases; J trimming: 8 bases; junction bases outside the gene matches: 7. In nucleotides, the CDR3 is TGCGCCAGCAGCTACCGGGACAGGGGGAGCAAGCCCCAGCATTTT. Translation: CASSYRDRGSKPQHF.